This T cell receptor beta chain was sequenced in a study of blood T cell repertoires in COVID-19. About the study: Both acute and convalescent COVID-19 samples were obtained from the United States, Italy and Spain.

The CDR3 runs to 15 residues. Germline V gene sequence: CDR1 SGHNT, CDR2 YYREEE (reference sequence). V lost 0 bases, J lost 5 bases, and 11 bases lay in between. Measured with immunoSEQ multiplex PCR; TCRdb has only the in-frame clones, and not every one. This table has some 240,000 clones, 90% appearing once. This chain connects TRBV5-4 to TRBJ1-4; D gene unclear. The TCR was taken from a woman aged 55-69 years with COVID-19, enrolled during active disease. The sequencing input was peripheral blood. The CDR3 bases are TGTGCCAGCAGCTTGGAGGGAGTCCTCAATGAAAAACTGTTTTTT. Translating it yields CASSLEGVLNEKLFF.